Here is one T cell receptor (beta chain) with its context. Its antigen remains unidentified. V lost 6 bases and J lost 4, with 15 bases in between. The CDR3 length is 14 residues. CDR1 and CDR2 (germline): MNHEY, SVGAGI. This sample was taken from a study of OX40 agonist ivuxolimab in advanced cancers. Study as a whole: Patients received ivuxolimab, an agonistic anti-OX40 (CD134) antibody.

Overall study findings and caveats: Some nonresponders likewise displayed low normalized T-cell clonal expansion. At 0.1 to 3.0 mg/kg and by week 6, CD4+ and CD8+ T cells in the blood had expanded clonally.

This table comes from immunoSEQ multiplex PCR, and its TCRdb copy is limited to in-frame clones, with some not included. This table has around 66,000 clones, approximately 81% appearing once. This sample comprised CD4+ or CD8+ T cells sorted from blood, obtained in a trial of the OX40 agonist ivuxolimab. The TCR comes from an adult with an advanced solid tumor such as melanoma, head and neck, liver or kidney cancer. The gene calls are TRBV6-5 and TRBJ1-2; TRBD1 might be the D (6 bases). The CDR3 DNA reads as TGTGCCAGCAGAGGGGGGGGCGACGGCTATGGCTACACCTTC. Translating it yields CASRGGGDGYGYTF.